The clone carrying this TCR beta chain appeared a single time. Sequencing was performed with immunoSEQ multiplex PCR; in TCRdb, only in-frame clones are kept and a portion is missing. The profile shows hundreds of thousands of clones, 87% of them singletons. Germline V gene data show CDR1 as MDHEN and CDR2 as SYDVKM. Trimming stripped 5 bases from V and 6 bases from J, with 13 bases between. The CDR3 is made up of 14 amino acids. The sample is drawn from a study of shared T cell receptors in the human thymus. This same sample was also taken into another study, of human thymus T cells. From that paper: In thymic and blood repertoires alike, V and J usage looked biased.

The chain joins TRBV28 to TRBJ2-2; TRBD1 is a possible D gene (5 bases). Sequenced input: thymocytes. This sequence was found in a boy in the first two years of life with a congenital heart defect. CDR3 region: CASSPTEGAGELFF. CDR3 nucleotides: TGTGCCAGCAGTCCGACGGAAGGGGCCGGGGAGCTGTTTTTT.